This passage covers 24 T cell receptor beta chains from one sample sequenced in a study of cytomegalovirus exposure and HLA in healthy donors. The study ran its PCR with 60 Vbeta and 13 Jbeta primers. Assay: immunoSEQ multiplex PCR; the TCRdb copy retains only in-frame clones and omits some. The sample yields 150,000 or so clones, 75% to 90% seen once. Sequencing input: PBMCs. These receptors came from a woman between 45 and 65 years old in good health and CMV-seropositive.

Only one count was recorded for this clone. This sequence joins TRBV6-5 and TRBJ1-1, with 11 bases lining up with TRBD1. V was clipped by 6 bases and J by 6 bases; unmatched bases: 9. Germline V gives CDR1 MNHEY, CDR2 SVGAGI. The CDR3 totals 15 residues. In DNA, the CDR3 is TGTGCCAGCAGGCCCGGGACAGGGGGAGTCGCTGAAGCTTTCTTT. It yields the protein CASRPGTGGVAEAFF.

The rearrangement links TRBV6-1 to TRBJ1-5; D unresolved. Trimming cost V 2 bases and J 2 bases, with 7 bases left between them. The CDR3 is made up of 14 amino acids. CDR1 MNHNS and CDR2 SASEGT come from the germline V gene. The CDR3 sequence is CASSEWAGNQPQHF. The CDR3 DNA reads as TGTGCCAGCAGTGAATGGGCAGGCAATCAGCCCCAGCATTTT.

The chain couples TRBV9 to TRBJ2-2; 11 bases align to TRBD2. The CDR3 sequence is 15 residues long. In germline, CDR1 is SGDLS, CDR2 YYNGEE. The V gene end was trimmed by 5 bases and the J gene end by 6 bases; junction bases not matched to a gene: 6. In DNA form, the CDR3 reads TGTGCCAGCAGTGTACTAGCGGGAGTAGCCGGGGAGCTGTTTTTT. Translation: CASSVLAGVAGELFF.

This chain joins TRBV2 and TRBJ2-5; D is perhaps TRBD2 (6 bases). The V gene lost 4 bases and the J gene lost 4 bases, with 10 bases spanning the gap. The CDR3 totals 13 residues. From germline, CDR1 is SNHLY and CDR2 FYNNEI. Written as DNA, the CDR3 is TGTGCCAGCAGTGGGGGGACTGTAGAGACCCAGTACTTC. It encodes CASSGGTVETQYF.

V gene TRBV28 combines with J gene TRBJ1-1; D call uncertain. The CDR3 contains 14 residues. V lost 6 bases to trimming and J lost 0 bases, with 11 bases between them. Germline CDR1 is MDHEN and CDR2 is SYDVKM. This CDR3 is CASRVLRLNTEAFF. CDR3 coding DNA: TGTGCCAGCAGGGTACTCCGTTTGAACACTGAAGCTTTCTTT.

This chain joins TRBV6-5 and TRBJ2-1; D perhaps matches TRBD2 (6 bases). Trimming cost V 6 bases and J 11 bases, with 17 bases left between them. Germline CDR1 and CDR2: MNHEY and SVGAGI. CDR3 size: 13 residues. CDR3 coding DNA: TGTGCCAGCAGACGCCGGGACTGGAATAAGCAGTTCTTC. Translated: CASRRRDWNKQFF.

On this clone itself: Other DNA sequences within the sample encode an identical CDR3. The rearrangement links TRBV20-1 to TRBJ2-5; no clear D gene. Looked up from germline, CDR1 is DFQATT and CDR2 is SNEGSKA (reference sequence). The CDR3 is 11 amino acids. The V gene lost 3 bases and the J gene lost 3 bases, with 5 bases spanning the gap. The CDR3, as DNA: TGCAGTGCTAGTCATGAAGAGACCCAGTACTTC. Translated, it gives CSASHEETQYF.

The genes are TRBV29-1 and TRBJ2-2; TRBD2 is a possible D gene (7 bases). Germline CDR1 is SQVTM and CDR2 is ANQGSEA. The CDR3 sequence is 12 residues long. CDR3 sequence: CSAGAETGELFF. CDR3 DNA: TGCAGTGCGGGGGCTGAGACCGGGGAGCTGTTTTTT.

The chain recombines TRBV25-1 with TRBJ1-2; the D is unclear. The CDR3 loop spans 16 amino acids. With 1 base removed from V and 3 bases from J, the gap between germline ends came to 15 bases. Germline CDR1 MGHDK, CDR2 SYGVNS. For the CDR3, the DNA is TGTGCCAGCAGTGAATCTGGAGTAATTAAGGACTATGGCTACACCTTC. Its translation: CASSESGVIKDYGYTF.

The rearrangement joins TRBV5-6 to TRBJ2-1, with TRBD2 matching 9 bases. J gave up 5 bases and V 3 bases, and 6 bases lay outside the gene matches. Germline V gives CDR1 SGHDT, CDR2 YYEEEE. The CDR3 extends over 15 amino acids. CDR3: CASSWGLAPNNEQFF. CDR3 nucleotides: TGTGCCAGCAGCTGGGGACTAGCCCCAAACAATGAGCAGTTCTTC.

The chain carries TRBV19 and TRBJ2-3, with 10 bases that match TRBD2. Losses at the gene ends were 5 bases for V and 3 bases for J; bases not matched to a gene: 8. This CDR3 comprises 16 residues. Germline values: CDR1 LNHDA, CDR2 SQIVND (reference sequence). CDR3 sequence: CASSLRTSGETDTQYF. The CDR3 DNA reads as TGTGCCAGTAGTCTCCGGACTAGCGGAGAGACAGATACGCAGTATTTT.

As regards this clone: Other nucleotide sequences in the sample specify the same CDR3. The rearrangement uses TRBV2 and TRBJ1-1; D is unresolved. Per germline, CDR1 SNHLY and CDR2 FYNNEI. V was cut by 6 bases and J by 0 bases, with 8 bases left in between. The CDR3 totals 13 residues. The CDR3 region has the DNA TGTGCCAGCAGAAGCACAGTGAACACTGAAGCTTTCTTT. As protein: CASRSTVNTEAFF.

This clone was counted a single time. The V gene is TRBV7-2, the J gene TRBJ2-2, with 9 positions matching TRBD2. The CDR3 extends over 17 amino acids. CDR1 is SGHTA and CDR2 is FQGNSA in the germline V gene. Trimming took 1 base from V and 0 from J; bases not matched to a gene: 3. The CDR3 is CASSLGLAGANTGELFF. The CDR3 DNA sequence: TGTGCCAGCAGCTTAGGGTTAGCGGGAGCGAACACCGGGGAGCTGTTTTTT.

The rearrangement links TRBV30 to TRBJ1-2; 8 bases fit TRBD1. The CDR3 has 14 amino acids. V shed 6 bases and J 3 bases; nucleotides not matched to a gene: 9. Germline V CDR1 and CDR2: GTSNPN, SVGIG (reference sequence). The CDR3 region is CACRRQGRDYGYTF. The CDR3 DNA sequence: TGTGCCTGCCGAAGACAGGGGCGGGACTATGGCTACACCTTC.

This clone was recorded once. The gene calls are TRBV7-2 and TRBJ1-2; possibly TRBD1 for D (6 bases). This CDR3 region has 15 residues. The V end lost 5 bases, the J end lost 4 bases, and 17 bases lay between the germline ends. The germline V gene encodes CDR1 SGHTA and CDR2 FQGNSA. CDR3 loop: CASSLTGTSVYGYTF. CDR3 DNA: TGTGCCAGCAGCCTTACCGGGACATCGGTCTATGGCTACACCTTC.

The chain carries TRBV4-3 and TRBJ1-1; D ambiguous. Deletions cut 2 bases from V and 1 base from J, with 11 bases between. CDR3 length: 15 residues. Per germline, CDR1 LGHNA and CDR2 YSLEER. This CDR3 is CASSQSELPNTEAFF. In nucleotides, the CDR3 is TGCGCCAGCAGCCAATCGGAGCTGCCGAACACTGAAGCTTTCTTT.

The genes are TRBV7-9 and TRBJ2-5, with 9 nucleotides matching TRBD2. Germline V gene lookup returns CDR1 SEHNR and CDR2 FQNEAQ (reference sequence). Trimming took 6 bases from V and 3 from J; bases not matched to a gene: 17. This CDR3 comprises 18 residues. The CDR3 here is CASRSQGAWTSAKETQYF. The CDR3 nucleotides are TGTGCCAGCAGGTCGCAGGGTGCTTGGACTAGCGCTAAAGAGACCCAGTACTTC.

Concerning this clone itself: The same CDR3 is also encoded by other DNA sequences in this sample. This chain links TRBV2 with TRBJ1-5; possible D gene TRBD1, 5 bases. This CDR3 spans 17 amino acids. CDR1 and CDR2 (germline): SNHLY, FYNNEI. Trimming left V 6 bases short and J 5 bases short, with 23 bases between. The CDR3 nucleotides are TGTGCCAGCAGCGAACGGCGAGCCAGGGTTACGGATCAGCCCCAGCATTTT. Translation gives CASSERRARVTDQPQHF.

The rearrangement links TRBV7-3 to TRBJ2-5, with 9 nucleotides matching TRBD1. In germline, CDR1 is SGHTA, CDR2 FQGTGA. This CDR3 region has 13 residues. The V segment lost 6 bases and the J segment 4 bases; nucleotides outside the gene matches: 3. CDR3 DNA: TGTGCCAGCAGTCAACAGGGGGCAGAGACCCAGTACTTC. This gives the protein CASSQQGAETQYF.

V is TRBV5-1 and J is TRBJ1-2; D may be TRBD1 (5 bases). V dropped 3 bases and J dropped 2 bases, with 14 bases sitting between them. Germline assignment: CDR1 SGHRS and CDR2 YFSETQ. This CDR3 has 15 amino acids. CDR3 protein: CASSSSGNRNYGYTF. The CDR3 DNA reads TGCGCCAGCAGCTCATCAGGGAATCGGAACTATGGCTACACCTTC.

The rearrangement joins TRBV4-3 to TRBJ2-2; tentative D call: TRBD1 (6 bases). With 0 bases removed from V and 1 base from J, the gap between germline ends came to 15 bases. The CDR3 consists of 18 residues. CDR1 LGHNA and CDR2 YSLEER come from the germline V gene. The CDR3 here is CASSQDLYRARNTGELFF. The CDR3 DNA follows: TGCGCCAGCAGCCAAGATCTATACAGGGCCAGGAACACCGGGGAGCTGTTTTTT.

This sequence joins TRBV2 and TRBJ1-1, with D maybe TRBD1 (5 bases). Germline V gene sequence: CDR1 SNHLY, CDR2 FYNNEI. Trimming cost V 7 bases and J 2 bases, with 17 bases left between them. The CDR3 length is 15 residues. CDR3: CASTGGRESNTEAFF. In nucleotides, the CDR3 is TGTGCCAGCACCGGGGGGAGGGAAAGTAACACTGAAGCTTTCTTT.

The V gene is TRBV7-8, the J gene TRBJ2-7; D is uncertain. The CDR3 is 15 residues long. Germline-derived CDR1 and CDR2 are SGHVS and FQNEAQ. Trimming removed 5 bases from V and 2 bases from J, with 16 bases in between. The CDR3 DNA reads TGTGCCAGCAGCCCTGCGGTCGGAGCCGCCTACGAGCAGTACTTC. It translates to CASSPAVGAAYEQYF.

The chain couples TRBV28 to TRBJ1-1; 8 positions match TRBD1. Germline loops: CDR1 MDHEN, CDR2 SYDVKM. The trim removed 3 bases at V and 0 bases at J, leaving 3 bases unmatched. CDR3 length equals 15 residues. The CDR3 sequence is CASSLPTGVNTEAFF. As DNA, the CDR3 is TGTGCCAGCAGTTTGCCGACAGGGGTGAACACTGAAGCTTTCTTT.